This T cell receptor (beta chain) was sequenced during a study of T cells in Graves' hyperthyroidism and ophthalmopathy. Whole-study context: Once the initial diagnosis was made, peripheral blood was obtained before any treatment. Study findings and constraints: Blood also carried most thyroid clonotypes expanded above 0.001.

Remarks on this clonotype: Antigen: not known.

The CDR3 extends over 14 amino acids. Deletions cut 1 base from V and 7 bases from J, with 13 bases between. Amplification of TCR beta CDR3 regions was performed using RNA transcripts as template. When the TCR CDR3 underwent first-round RT-PCR, the HTBI primer set was used. A single record per CDR3 protein comes from TCRdb applying MiXCR to the multiplex PCR reads. The data contain about 270,000 distinct CDR3 sequences, around 15% of them singletons. The sequencing input was blood. V and J are TRBV12-3 or TRBV12-4 and TRBJ1-1; D gene unclear. This clonotype was sampled from a woman aged 50 to 65 with Graves' hyperthyroidism that later progressed to Graves' ophthalmopathy. CDR3 coding DNA: TGTGCCAGCAGTTTAGTTGTACCGGGTCTTGAAGCTTTCTTT. Protein sequence: CASSLVVPGLEAFF.